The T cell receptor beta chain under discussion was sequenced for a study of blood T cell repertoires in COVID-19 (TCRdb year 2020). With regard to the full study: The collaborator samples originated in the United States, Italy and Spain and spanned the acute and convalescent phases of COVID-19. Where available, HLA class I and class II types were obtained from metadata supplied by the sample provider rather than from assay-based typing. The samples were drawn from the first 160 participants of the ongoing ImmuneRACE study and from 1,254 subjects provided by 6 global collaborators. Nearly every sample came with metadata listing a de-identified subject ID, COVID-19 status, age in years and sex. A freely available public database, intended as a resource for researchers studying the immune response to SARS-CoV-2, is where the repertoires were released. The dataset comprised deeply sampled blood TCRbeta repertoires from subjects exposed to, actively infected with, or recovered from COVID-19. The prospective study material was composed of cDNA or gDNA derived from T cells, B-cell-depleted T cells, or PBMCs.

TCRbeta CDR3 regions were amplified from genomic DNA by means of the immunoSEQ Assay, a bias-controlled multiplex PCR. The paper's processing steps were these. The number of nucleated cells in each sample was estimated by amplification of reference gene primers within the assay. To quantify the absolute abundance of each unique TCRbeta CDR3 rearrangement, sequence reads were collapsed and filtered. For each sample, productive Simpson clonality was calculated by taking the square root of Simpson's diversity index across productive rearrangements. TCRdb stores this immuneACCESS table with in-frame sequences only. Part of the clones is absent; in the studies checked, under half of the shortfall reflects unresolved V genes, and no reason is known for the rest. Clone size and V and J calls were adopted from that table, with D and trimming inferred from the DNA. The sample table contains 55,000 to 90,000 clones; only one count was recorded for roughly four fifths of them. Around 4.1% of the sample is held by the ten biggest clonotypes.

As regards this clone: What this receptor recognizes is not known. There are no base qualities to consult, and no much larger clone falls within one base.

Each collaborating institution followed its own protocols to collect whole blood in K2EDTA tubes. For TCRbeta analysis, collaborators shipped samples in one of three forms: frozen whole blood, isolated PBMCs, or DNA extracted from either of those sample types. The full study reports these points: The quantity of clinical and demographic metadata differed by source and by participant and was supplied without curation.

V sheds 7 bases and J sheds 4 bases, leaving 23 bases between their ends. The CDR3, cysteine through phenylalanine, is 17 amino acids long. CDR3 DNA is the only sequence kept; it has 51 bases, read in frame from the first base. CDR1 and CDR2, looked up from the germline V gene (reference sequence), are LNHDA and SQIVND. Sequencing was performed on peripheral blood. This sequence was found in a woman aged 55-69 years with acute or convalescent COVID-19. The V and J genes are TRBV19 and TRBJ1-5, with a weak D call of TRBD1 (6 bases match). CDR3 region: CASTIIHTGQRNQPQHF. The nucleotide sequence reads TGTGCCAGTACCATAATTCACACAGGGCAGCGGAATCAGCCCCAGCATTTT.